The present T cell receptor beta chain was sequenced within a study of response to subunit inactivated influenza vaccine. MiXCR, run by TCRdb on the RT-PCR reads, gives a single entry per CDR3 protein. The repertoire holds 500,000 to 750,000 distinct CDR3 sequences, with approximately 14% as singletons. V shed 4 bases, J shed 6 bases, and the junction held 6 bases outside the gene matches. From germline, CDR1 is SGHRS and CDR2 YFSETQ. CDR3 length: 16 amino acids. The table lists this clonotype with a few counts. Its specificity is not known. Findings and caveats of the study: After each seasonal influenza vaccination, few new T cells are recruited, the authors suggested.

The material sequenced was PBMCs from blood, taken 11 to 12 days after vaccination. This TCR was sampled from a man aged 50-60 years who received an inactivated influenza vaccine. The chain recombines TRBV5-1 with TRBJ2-1; TRBD2 matches 14 bases. The chain's CDR3 is CASSVRTSGGPNEQFF. The DNA of the CDR3 is TGCGCCAGCAGCGTGAGGACTAGCGGGGGGCCCAATGAGCAGTTCTTC.